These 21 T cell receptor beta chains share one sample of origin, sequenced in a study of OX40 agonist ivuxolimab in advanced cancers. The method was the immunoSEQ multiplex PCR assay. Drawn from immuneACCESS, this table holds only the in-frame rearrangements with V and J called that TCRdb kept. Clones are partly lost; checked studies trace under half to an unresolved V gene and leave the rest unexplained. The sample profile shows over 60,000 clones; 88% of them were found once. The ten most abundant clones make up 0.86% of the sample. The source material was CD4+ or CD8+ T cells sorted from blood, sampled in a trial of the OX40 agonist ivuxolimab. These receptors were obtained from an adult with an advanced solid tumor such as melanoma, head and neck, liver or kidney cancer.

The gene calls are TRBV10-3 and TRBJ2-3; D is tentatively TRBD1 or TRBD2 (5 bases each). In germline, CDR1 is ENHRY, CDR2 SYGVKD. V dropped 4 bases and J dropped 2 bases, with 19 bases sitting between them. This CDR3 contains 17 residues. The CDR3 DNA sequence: TGTGCCATCAGTGTGGGGGAGTTTTTAGGGGTCACAGATACGCAGTATTTT. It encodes CAISVGEFLGVTDTQYF.

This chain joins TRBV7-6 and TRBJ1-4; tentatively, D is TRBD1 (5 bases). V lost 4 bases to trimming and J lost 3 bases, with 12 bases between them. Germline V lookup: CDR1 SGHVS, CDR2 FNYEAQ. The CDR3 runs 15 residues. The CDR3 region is CASSWGRQSNEKLFF. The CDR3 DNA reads TGTGCCAGCAGCTGGGGTAGACAGTCTAATGAAAAACTGTTTTTT.

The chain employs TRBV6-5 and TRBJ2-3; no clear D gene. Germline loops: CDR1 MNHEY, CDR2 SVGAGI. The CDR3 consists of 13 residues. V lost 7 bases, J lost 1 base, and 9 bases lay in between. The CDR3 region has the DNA TGTGCCAGCATAAACCTTCGCACAGATACGCAGTATTTT. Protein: CASINLRTDTQYF.

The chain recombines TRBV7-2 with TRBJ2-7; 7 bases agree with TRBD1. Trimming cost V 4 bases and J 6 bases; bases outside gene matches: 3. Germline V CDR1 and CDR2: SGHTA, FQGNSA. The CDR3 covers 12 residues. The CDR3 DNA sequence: TGTGCCAGCAGCTCGTACAGGGGCGAGCAGTACTTC. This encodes CASSSYRGEQYF.

The CDR3 protein is CASRLDSYEQYF. CDR3 nucleotides: TGTGCCAGCAGGCTGGATAGCTACGAGCAGTACTTC. The rearrangement joins TRBV5-8 to TRBJ2-7; D is uncertain. The germline V gene has CDR1 SGHTS and CDR2 YDEGEE. The CDR3 sequence is 12 residues long. V was shortened by 5 bases and J by 3 bases, with 9 bases between the two germline ends.

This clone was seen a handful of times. The CDR3 spells CASSSQGSGNEQFF. CDR3 nucleotide sequence: TGTGCCAGCAGCTCCCAAGGTAGCGGGAACGAGCAGTTCTTC. The chain combines TRBV7-9 with TRBJ2-1; 8 bases agree with TRBD2. This CDR3 has 14 amino acids. J was trimmed by 10 bases and V by 4 bases; bases with no gene match: 9. Germline CDR1 and CDR2: SEHNR and FQNEAQ (reference sequence).

This chain's CDR3 is CASSRSRGPGNQPQHF. DNA for the CDR3: TGTGCCAGCAGCAGATCCAGGGGGCCTGGGAATCAGCCCCAGCATTTT. This chain connects TRBV21-1 to TRBJ1-5; the table calls TRBD1, which could not be checked here. TRBV21-1 is classified as a pseudogene. The CDR3 consists of 16 residues.

The CDR3 loop reads CASSPPALMNTEAFF. The CDR3 nucleotides are TGTGCCAGCAGTCCACCGGCCTTAATGAACACTGAAGCTTTCTTT. This chain links TRBV28 with TRBJ1-1; D call uncertain. The ends were cut back, 5 bases at V and 0 bases at J, with 13 bases in the middle. Germline V CDR1 and CDR2: MDHEN, SYDVKM. The CDR3 contains 15 residues.

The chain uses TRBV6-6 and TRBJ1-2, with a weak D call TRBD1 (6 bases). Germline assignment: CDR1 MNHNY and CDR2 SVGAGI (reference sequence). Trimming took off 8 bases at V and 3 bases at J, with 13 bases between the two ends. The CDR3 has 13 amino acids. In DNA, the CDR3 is TGTGCCAGCCAGCGGGACAAGGACTATGGCTACACCTTC. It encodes CASQRDKDYGYTF.

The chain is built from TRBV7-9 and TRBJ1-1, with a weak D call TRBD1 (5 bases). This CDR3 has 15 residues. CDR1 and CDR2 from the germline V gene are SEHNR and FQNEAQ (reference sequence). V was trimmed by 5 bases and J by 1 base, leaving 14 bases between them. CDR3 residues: CASSPYRTSNTEAFF. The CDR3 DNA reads TGTGCCAGCAGCCCCTATAGGACATCGAACACTGAAGCTTTCTTT. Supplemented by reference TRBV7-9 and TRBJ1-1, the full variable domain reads DTGVSQNPRHKITKRGQNVTFRCDPISEHNRLYWYRQTLGQGPEFLTYFQNEAQLEKSRLLSDRFSAERPKGSFSTLEIQRTEQGDSAMYLCASSPYRTSNTEAFFGQGTRLTVV.

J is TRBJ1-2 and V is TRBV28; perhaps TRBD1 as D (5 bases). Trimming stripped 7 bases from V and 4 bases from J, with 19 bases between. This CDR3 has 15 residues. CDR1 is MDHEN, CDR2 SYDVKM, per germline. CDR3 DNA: TGTGCCAGCACTTCCCCGGGACGGGAAACCTATGGCTACACCTTC. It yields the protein CASTSPGRETYGYTF.

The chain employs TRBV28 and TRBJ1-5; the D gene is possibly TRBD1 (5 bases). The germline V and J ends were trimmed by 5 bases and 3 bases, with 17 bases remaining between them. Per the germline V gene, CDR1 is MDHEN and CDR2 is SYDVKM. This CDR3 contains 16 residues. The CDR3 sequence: CASSPGGQGPNQPQHF. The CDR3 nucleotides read TGTGCCAGCAGTCCCGGGGGTCAGGGTCCCAATCAGCCCCAGCATTTT.

CDR3 DNA sequence: TGTGCCAGCAGCTTAGCGGGAGGCTTAATAACTGAAGCTTTCTTT. It codes for CASSLAGGLITEAFF. The rearrangement uses TRBV7-9 and TRBJ1-1; no definite D call. The CDR3 length is 15 residues. Between the trimmed V and J ends, which lost 0 bases and 5 bases, there was a span of 13 bases. CDR1 is SEHNR and CDR2 is FQNEAQ in the germline V gene (reference sequence).

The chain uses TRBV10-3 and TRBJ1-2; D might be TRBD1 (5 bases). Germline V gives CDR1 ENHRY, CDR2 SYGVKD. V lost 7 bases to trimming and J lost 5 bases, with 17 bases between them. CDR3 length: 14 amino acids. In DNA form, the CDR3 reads TGTGCCATCACCGCCAGTGGGGGGTATTATGGCTACACCTTC. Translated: CAITASGGYYGYTF.

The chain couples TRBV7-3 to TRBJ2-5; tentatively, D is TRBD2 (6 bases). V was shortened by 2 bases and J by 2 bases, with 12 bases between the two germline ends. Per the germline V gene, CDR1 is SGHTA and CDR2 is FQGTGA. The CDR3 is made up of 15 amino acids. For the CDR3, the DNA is TGTGCCAGCAGCTTAGGGCGGGGTCAACAAGAGACCCAGTACTTC. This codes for CASSLGRGQQETQYF. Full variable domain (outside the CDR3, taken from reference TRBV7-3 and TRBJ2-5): GAGVSQTPSNKVTEKGKYVELRCDPISGHTALYWYRQSLGQGPEFLIYFQGTGAADDSGLPNDRFFAVRPEGSVSTLKIQRTERGDSAVYLCASSLGRGQQETQYFGPGTRLLVL.

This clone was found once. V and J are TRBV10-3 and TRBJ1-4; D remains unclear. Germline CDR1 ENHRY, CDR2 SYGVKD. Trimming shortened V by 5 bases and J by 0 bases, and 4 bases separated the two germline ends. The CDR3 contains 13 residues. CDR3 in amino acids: CAISTATNEKLFF. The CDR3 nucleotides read TGTGCCATCAGTACAGCAACTAATGAAAAACTGTTTTTT.

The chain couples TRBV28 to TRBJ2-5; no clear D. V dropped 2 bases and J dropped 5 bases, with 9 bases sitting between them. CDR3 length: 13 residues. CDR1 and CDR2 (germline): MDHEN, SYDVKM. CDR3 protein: CASSLSFGETQYF. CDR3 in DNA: TGTGCCAGCAGTTTAAGCTTCGGGGAGACCCAGTACTTC.

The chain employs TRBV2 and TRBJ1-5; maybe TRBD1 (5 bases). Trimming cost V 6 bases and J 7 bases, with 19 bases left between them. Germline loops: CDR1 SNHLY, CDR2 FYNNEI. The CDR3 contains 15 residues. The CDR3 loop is CASRPQGREGQPQHF. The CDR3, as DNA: TGTGCCAGCAGGCCCCAAGGCAGGGAGGGGCAGCCCCAGCATTTT. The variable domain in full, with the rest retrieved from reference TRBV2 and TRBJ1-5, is EPEVTQTPSHQVTQMGQEVILRCVPISNHLYFYWYRQILGQKVEFLVSFYNNEISEKSEIFDDQFSVERPDGSNFTLKIRSTKLEDSAMYFCASRPQGREGQPQHFGDGTRLSIL.

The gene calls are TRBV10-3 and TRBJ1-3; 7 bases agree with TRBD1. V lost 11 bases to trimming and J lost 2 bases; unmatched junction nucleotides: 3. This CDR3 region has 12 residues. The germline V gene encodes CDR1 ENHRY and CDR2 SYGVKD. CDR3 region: CALTGAGNTIYF. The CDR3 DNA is TGTGCCCTCACAGGGGCTGGAAACACCATATATTTT.

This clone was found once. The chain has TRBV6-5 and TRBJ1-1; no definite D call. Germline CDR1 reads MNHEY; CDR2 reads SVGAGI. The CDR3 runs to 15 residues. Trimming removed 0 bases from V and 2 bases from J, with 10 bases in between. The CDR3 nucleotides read TGTGCCAGCAGTTACTCAGCACAGTTAAACACTGAAGCTTTCTTT. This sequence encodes CASSYSAQLNTEAFF.

CDR3 amino acids: CASSVRGTEAFF. For the CDR3, the DNA is TGTGCCAGCAGCGTTAGGGGAACTGAAGCTTTCTTT. The V call is TRBV6-5, the J call TRBJ1-1; TRBD1 is a possible D gene (5 bases). V was shortened by 6 bases and J by 5 bases, with 10 bases between the two germline ends. CDR1 MNHEY and CDR2 SVGAGI come from the germline V gene. CDR3 length equals 12 residues.